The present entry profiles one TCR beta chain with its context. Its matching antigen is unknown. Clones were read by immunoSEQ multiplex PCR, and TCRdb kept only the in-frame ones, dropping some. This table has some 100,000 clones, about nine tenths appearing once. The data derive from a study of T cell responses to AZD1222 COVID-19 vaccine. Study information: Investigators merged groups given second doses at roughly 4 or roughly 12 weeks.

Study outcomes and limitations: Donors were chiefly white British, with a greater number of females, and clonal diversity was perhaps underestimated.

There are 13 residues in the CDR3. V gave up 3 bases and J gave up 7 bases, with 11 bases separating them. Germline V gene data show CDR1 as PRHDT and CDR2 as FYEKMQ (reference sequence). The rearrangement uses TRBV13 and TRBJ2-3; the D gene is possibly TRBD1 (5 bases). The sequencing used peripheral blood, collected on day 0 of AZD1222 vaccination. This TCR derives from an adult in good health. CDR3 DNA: TGTGCCAGCAGCTTGGGGCCTCGAAATACGCAGTATTTT. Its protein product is CASSLGPRNTQYF. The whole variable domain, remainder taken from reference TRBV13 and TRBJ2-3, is AAGVIQSPRHLIKEKRETATLKCYPIPRHDTVYWYQQGPGQDPQFLISFYEKMQSDKGSIPDRFSAQQFSDYHSELNMSSLELGDSALYFCASSLGPRNTQYFGPGTRLTVL.